Listed below are T cell receptor beta chains from one sample, sequenced in a study of cytomegalovirus exposure and HLA in healthy donors. TCRdb's table, derived via immunoSEQ multiplex PCR, lists solely in-frame clones and lacks some. The data hold roughly 120,000 clones, with 55% to 75% observed a single time. Input material: PBMCs. Receptors were obtained from a woman in her 70s in good health and CMV-seropositive. Each CDR3 is given with its conserved first and last residue. A D gene is named only where the DNA matches it firmly. Part of the rows lack a size; the others show once, few, many or a class for expanded clones.

TRBJ2-7,15,TRBV11-2,NA,few,CASSLGPDNSYEQYF,TGTGCCAGCAGTCTTGGCCCGGACAACTCCTACGAGCAGTACTTC
TRBJ1-5,15,TRBV19,NA,few,CASSVPLGASQPQHF,TGTGCCAGTAGTGTGCCATTGGGCGCCAGCCAGCCCCAGCATTTT
TRBJ2-3,15,TRBV27,TRBD1,NA,CASSLGTGRTDTQYF,TGTGCCAGCAGCCTCGGGACAGGACGCACAGATACGCAGTATTTT
TRBJ2-1,15,TRBV6-5,TRBD2,NA,CASSYSASGGNEQFF,TGTGCCAGCAGTTACTCGGCTAGCGGGGGGAATGAGCAGTTCTTC
TRBJ2-7,14,TRBV10-3,TRBD1,NA,CAISTGTGGYEQYF,TGTGCCATCTCGACCGGGACAGGGGGCTACGAGCAGTACTTC
TRBJ2-3,14,TRBV25-1,TRBD2,NA,CASLGTSGVYTQYF,TGTGCCAGTCTTGGGACTAGCGGGGTTTATACGCAGTATTTT
TRBJ1-5,12,TRBV12-5,NA,NA,CASGLNLEPQHF,TGTGCTAGTGGTTTGAACTTGGAGCCCCAGCATTTT
TRBJ2-3,11,TRBV5-1,NA,NA,CASSSSNTQYF,TGCGCCAGCAGCTCAAGCAATACGCAGTATTTT
TRBJ1-2,14,TRBV5-5,NA,NA,CASSLNSPNYGYTF,TGTGCCAGCAGCTTGAACAGCCCAAACTATGGCTACACCTTC
TRBJ2-3,17,TRBV11-2,TRBD2,NA,CASSGPFLAGSTDTQYF,TGTGCCAGCAGCGGCCCATTTCTAGCGGGGAGCACAGATACGCAGTATTTT
TRBJ1-2,13,TRBV7-3,TRBD1,NA,CASSFGQGDGYTF,TGTGCCAGCAGCTTCGGACAGGGAGATGGCTACACCTTC
TRBJ2-2,16,TRBV4-2,NA,NA,CASSQELAGLTGELFF,TGTGCCAGCAGCCAAGAATTGGCGGGGCTCACCGGGGAGCTGTTTTTT
TRBJ2-1,17,TRBV5-6,TRBD1,NA,CASSLGPQGASYNEQFF,TGTGCCAGCAGCTTGGGACCACAGGGGGCCTCCTACAATGAGCAGTTCTTC
TRBJ2-5,16,TRBV5-1,TRBD2,few,CASSLTRLAGVETQYF,TGCGCCAGCAGCCTGACGCGACTAGCGGGGGTGGAGACCCAGTACTTC
TRBJ1-2,15,TRBV7-2,TRBD1,NA,CASSSGGQGNGGYTF,TGTGCCAGCAGCTCGGGAGGACAGGGGAATGGTGGCTACACCTTC
TRBJ2-3,16,TRBV6-6,NA,few,CASSTSRSGATDTQYF,TGTGCCAGCAGTACCTCACGGAGTGGGGCCACAGATACGCAGTATTTT
TRBJ1-4,13,TRBV6-1,NA,NA,CAALGRVAEKLFF,TGTGCCGCGCTAGGGAGGGTGGCTGAAAAACTGTTTTTT
TRBJ1-1,14,TRBV9,NA,once,CASSPDGGNTEAFF,TGTGCCAGCAGCCCCGACGGGGGAAACACTGAAGCTTTCTTT
TRBJ1-6,13,TRBV7-8,NA,NA,CASSLGTDSPLHF,TGTGCCAGCAGCTTAGGGACTGATTCACCCCTCCACTTT
TRBJ2-3,13,TRBV6-5,NA,NA,CASSHTSRDTQYF,TGTGCCAGCAGCCATACTAGCAGGGATACGCAGTATTTT
TRBJ2-5,15,TRBV9,TRBD2,few,CASSPRSRGEETQYF,TGTGCCAGCAGCCCCCGGTCACGGGGGGAAGAGACCCAGTACTTC
TRBJ2-3,14,TRBV5-1,TRBD2,few,CASGSSGGPDTQYF,TGCGCCAGCGGAAGTAGCGGGGGCCCAGATACGCAGTATTTT
TRBJ2-7,14,TRBV5-6,TRBD2,NA,CASSGGWGEGGQYF,TGTGCCAGCAGCGGGGGATGGGGGGAGGGCGGGCAGTACTTC
TRBJ1-2,13,TRBV2,TRBD1,NA,CASSGQGMEGYTF,TGTGCCAGCAGTGGACAGGGTATGGAAGGCTACACCTTC
TRBJ2-5,16,TRBV19,TRBD2,NA,CASSPTSGGPQETQYF,TGTGCCAGTAGTCCTACTAGCGGGGGGCCCCAAGAGACCCAGTACTTC
TRBJ2-3,16,TRBV10-1,TRBD2,NA,CASSESLAGGTDTQYF,TGCGCCAGCAGTGAGTCTTTAGCGGGGGGCACAGATACGCAGTATTTT
TRBJ1-1,13,TRBV5-1,NA,few,CASSFEQNTEAFF,TGCGCCAGCAGCTTTGAGCAGAACACTGAAGCTTTCTTT
TRBJ2-2,15,TRBV15,NA,NA,CATSRDPPSTGELFF,TGTGCCACCAGCAGAGATCCCCCTTCCACCGGGGAGCTGTTTTTT
TRBJ2-3,14,TRBV5-6,NA,NA,CASSLAPGSDTQYF,TGTGCCAGCAGCTTGGCACCGGGGTCAGATACGCAGTATTTT
TRBJ1-6,17,TRBV7-7,NA,NA,CASSLEPRCRYNSPLHF,TGTGCCAGCAGCTTAGAGCCCCGCTGTCGGTATAATTCACCCCTCCACTTT
TRBJ1-5,18,TRBV19,NA,NA,CARSLQGPGRICNQPQHF,TGTGCCAGAAGCCTACAGGGTCCCGGCAGAATTTGCAATCAGCCCCAGCATTTT
TRBJ1-2,17,TRBV9,TRBD1,NA,CASSVGSGTGRTYGYTF,TGTGCCAGCAGCGTAGGGAGTGGGACAGGGAGGACCTATGGCTACACCTTC
TRBJ2-1,15,TRBV30,TRBD1,NA,CAWSSPGQGGNEQFF,TGTGCCTGGAGTTCACCGGGACAGGGAGGCAATGAGCAGTTCTTC
TRBJ1-6,18,TRBV4-1,NA,few,CASSQERQTLSWNSPLHF,TGCGCCAGCAGCCAAGAGAGGCAGACCCTCAGTTGGAATTCACCCCTCCACTTT
TRBJ1-1,15,TRBV5-6,NA,once,CASSRWGLMNTEAFF,TGTGCCAGCAGCCGATGGGGGCTCATGAACACTGAAGCTTTCTTT
TRBJ2-2,15,TRBV6-6,TRBD2,NA,CASSRGLPITGELFF,TGTGCCAGCAGCCGGGGACTACCGATCACCGGGGAGCTGTTTTTT
TRBJ1-1,15,TRBV29-1,TRBD1,NA,CSVAWDRGPRTEAFF,TGCAGCGTTGCCTGGGACAGGGGGCCCCGCACTGAAGCTTTCTTT
TRBJ1-1,12,TRBV30,NA,NA,CAWSVSSGSAFF,TGTGCCTGGAGTGTAAGTTCCGGGAGCGCTTTCTTT
TRBJ2-2,14,TRBV12-5,NA,few,CASGLVHGTGELFF,TGTGCTAGTGGTTTGGTACACGGGACCGGGGAGCTGTTTTTT
TRBJ1-2,17,TRBV7-9,TRBD1,NA,CASSYREGTGKSAGYTF,TGTGCCAGCAGCTACCGGGAGGGGACAGGGAAATCCGCTGGCTACACCTTC
TRBJ2-3,15,TRBV5-1,TRBD2,NA,CASAQERGDTDTQYF,TGCGCCAGCGCCCAGGAGCGGGGGGACACAGATACGCAGTATTTT
TRBJ1-3,15,TRBV7-2,NA,few,CASTGGGGSGNTIYF,TGTGCCAGCACCGGTGGCGGGGGTTCTGGAAACACCATATATTTT
TRBJ1-5,17,TRBV5-1,TRBD1,NA,CASSLALGTGAGQPQHF,TGCGCCAGCAGCTTGGCCTTAGGGACAGGGGCGGGACAGCCCCAGCATTTT
TRBJ2-2,15,TRBV11-2,TRBD1,few,CASSAYRGSIGELFF,TGTGCCAGCAGCGCATACAGGGGTTCGATCGGGGAGCTGTTTTTT
TRBJ2-5,13,TRBV5-1,TRBD1,NA,CASSQDRGETQYF,TGCGCCAGCAGCCAGGACAGGGGCGAGACCCAGTACTTC
TRBJ2-3,14,TRBV6-1,NA,NA,CASSEGAVRDTQYF,TGTGCCAGCAGTGAGGGTGCGGTGAGGGATACGCAGTATTTT
TRBJ1-6,15,TRBV19,NA,few,CASKGQLGHNSPLHF,TGTGCCAGCAAAGGACAGTTAGGGCATAATTCACCCCTCCACTTT